This T cell receptor (beta chain) was identified in a study of blood T cells in healthy people across ages (dated by TCRdb to between 2014 and 2017). For the study in its entirety: In model experiments, template switching captured roughly one uniquely barcoded TCR beta cDNA molecule for every two T cells. Using deep sequencing normalized with unique cDNA molecular identifiers, the study measured how TCR beta repertoire diversity changes with age. The study analyzed two additional independent replicas of 1 million unique cDNA reads from the same blood draw for two donors, one aged 18 to 30 and one aged 80 or older. The donors were divided into four age groups: young (average about 16 years), middle-aged (about 41), aged (around 67) and long-lived (about 84).

In the case of this clonotype: Its antigen remains undetermined. It has no much larger one-base neighbor in the sample; base qualities were not kept.

Systemically healthy Caucasian individuals from Russia, approximately 39 in total and aged roughly 6 to 95 years, were included as donors. Each donor gave approximately 9.3 milliliters of peripheral blood, collected into EDTA-treated Vacutainer tubes. PBMCs were isolated by Ficoll-Paque density-gradient centrifugation, with at least 6 million obtained per sample. Total RNA, at least 5 micrograms per sample, was extracted from PBMCs with Trizol reagent. For every donor, an aliquot of PBMCs went through flow cytometry to measure the percentages of naive CD45RAhigh/CD27high T cells. The CDR3 contains 15 residues, cysteine and phenylalanine counted. The kept DNA is CDR3 alone, 45 bases in frame from the first base. CDR1 and CDR2 are drawn from the germline V gene (reference sequence): DFQATT, SNEGSKA. Germline trimming: 3 bases from V, 5 bases from J; junction bases outside gene matches: 8. The full study reports these points: Total diversity estimates from one million sequenced T cells were considered lower bounds and underestimates. Conclusive comparison of naive and antigen-experienced compartments was prevented by the profiling of bulk unsorted PBMCs. The percentage of naive T cells measured by flow cytometry correlated strongly with observed TCR beta diversity. Observed TCR beta diversity per million T cells fell roughly linearly with age, and a significant reduction was already apparent by age roughly 41. The CMV infection status of donors was not known, potentially confounding age-related changes in expanded clonotypes. Compared with the aged group, the long-lived group had more naive CD4+ T cells, fewer expanded clones and increased TCR diversity, a pattern suggesting age selection.

The library was built by means of 5' RACE. Sequencing took place on an Illumina HiSeq 2500. A second roughly 6 to 12 cycle PCR used a sample-barcoded 5' primer and a J-beta primer mix. Each TCR beta cDNA molecule received a unique molecular identifier from a template-switch 5' adaptor carrying 12 random nucleotides. At least 2.5 million CDR3-containing paired-end reads were obtained from each sample. The Mint cDNA synthesis kit, primed by a TRBC-specific oligonucleotide, was used to synthesize first-strand cDNA from all RNA. After uracil-DNA glycosylase treatment, a first 18-cycle PCR used universal primers M1SS and BC2_uni_R on all cDNA. Processing in the source paper ran as follows. Normalization of each sample was performed by random selection of 1 million high-quality reads, each carrying a distinct molecular identifier. Instead of being binned into consensus sequences, reads with shared molecular identifiers were discarded. MiTCR, with a Q25 quality threshold and the strictest error-elimination algorithm, was used for CDR3 identification, clonotype clustering and error correction. A nonparametric unseen species model with Euler transformation was used to estimate lower-bound total TCR beta diversity. TCRdb reworked the public reads: Q25 trimming with fastp, MiXCR clone assembly, productive beta chains retained. Each entry merges the rows of one CDR3 protein and shows their most common DNA and genes. TCRdb, not the authors, supplied the V and J calls. The sample table records around 780,000 distinct CDR3 sequences; under 30% of these occur just once. Less than 3.5% of the sample is held by the ten biggest clonotypes.

This sample also belongs to another study, concerning T cells of mothers and their children. From the second report: Donors were nine systemically healthy Caucasian individuals: three mothers and their six children. cDNA synthesis used all of the extracted RNA, with 1.5 ug of RNA in each 15 ul reaction. In the second PCR, sample barcodes and 2-4 random nucleotides were introduced via the M1S primer. More than 8 million TCR beta CDR3 reads were obtained from each mother, and roughly 3.1 million reads were obtained from each child. TCR recombination output is similarly shaped by thymic selection in related and unrelated pairs, with a minor effect exerted by inherited differences. Normalized repertoire overlap was always slightly but never significantly higher in related than unrelated mother-child pairs. No persistent microchimeric T cell clones were found, with a detection sensitivity of approximately 100 clones per million clonotypes. The study used deep NGS to compare TCR beta repertoires of mothers and children, seeking features distinguishing related mother-child pairs from unrelated individuals. Mothers averaged roughly 36 +/- 4 years of age and children averaged around 10 +/- 4 years. After adapter ligation with NEBNext reagents, the libraries were sequenced on Illumina HiSeq 2000 with 100+100 nt paired-end reads. To prevent cross-contamination, the mother and child libraries were prepared one month apart and sequenced in separate runs. For each donor, somewhere between roughly 450,000 and 2,100,000 distinct TCR beta clonotypes were identified. Naive TCR beta clonotypes were estimated from low-frequency clonotypes matched to each donor's FACS-determined naive share, without sorting.

This clonotype was obtained from a boy under 18 in good health. The chain couples TRBV20-1 to TRBJ2-2; 8 middle bases align to TRBD2. Sequenced sample: blood. The DNA sequence is as follows: TGCAGTGCTAGGCTCTCACGGGGGGGAACCGGGGAGCTGTTTTTT. Its product reads: CSARLSRGGTGELFF.